What follows describes a single T cell receptor beta chain. Its antigen remains unidentified. The data derive from a study of a mutant IDH1 vaccine in newly diagnosed glioma. Study-level background: Commencement of vaccination occurred 4-6 weeks following radiotherapy alone, or concurrently with temozolomide cycles.

CDR3 length: 16 residues. Germline CDR1 and CDR2: MRHNA and SNTAGT. Trimming pared 3 bases from V and 5 bases from J, leaving 16 bases between. The method was immunoSEQ multiplex PCR; TCRdb's version includes in-frame clones alone and lacks a portion of them. The sample carries around 50,000 clones, approximately 80% recorded once. Time point denoted: week 35, safety follow-up. All doses held 300 ug of mutant IDH1 20-mer peptide, with topical imiquimod. The sequences come from PBMCs, collected from a glioma patient whose treatment included an IDH1 peptide vaccine. The TCR comes from a woman aged 18 to 35 with glioma. The rearrangement joins TRBV6-4 to TRBJ2-2, with a weak D call TRBD2 (5 bases). The CDR3 spells CASSEQWAGHTGELFF. DNA of the CDR3: TGTGCCAGCAGTGAGCAGTGGGCGGGTCATACCGGGGAGCTGTTTTTT.